The 17 T cell receptor beta chains below all came from one sample that was sequenced in a study of shared clonotypes between healthy human individuals. Only in-frame clones appear in the TCRdb table, and some are missing; sequencing was by immunoSEQ multiplex PCR. The profile shows around 940,000 clones, more than 75% of them singletons. The sequenced material came from memory CD4+ T cells sorted from blood. The subset was: CD45RA-negative fraction. These receptors came from a man between 18 and 35 years old in good health.

Comments on this clone: Given a far larger clone just one base away, this is likely a sequencing read error. The V call is TRBV5-5, the J call TRBJ2-2; no reliable D call. Germline loops: CDR1 SGHKS, CDR2 YYEKEE (reference sequence). This CDR3 spans 12 amino acids. With 0 bases removed from V and 3 bases from J, the gap between germline ends came to 0 bases. The CDR3 spells CASSLDTGELFF. CDR3 nucleotides: TGTGCCAGCAGCTTGGACACCGGGGAGCTGTTTTTT. Variable domain in full (rest from reference TRBV5-5 and TRBJ2-2): DAGVTQSPTHLIKTRGQQVTLRCSPISGHKSVSWYQQVLGQGPQFIFQYYEKEERGRGNFPDRFSARQFPNYSSELNVNALLLGDSALYLCASSLDTGELFFGEGSRLTVL.

The chain combines TRBV19 with TRBJ2-7, with 8 bases that match TRBD1. V dropped 4 bases and J dropped 2; count of bases not matched to a gene: 4. This CDR3 has 14 amino acids. The germline V gene has CDR1 LNHDA and CDR2 SQIVND (reference sequence). The CDR3 sequence: CASSTTGGPYEQYF. CDR3 bases: TGTGCCAGTAGTACTACAGGGGGACCCTACGAGCAGTACTTC.

The J gene is TRBJ2-7, the V gene TRBV7-6; perhaps TRBD1 as D (6 bases). Germline V lookup: CDR1 SGHVS, CDR2 FNYEAQ. V gave up 4 bases and J gave up 0 bases, with 10 bases separating them. CDR3 length equals 14 residues. For the CDR3, the DNA is TGTGCCAGCAGCTCCCTGGGGGCCTCCTACGAGCAGTACTTC. Protein product: CASSSLGASYEQYF.

The chain couples TRBV18 to TRBJ1-3; possibly TRBD1 for D (5 bases). This CDR3 has 14 amino acids. V was clipped by 5 bases and J by 0 bases, with 8 bases between them. CDR1 is KGHSH and CDR2 is LQKENI in the germline V gene. CDR3 nucleotides: TGTGCCAGCTCAGCCAGGGACTCTGGAAACACCATATATTTT. Residues: CASSARDSGNTIYF.

The gene calls are TRBV15 and TRBJ1-4; a weak D match, TRBD1 (6 bases). V shed 8 bases and J shed 4 bases, with 26 bases lying between them. CDR1 and CDR2 from the germline V gene are LNHNV and YYDKDF (reference sequence). This CDR3 is 18 amino acids long. Written as DNA, the CDR3 is TGTGCCACCGGAGAAATAGGGGGACGCAGATCTTTTAATGAAAAACTGTTTTTT. This gives the protein CATGEIGGRRSFNEKLFF.

The chain is built from TRBV6-1 and TRBJ1-3; TRBD1 is a possible D gene (6 bases). The CDR3 has 16 amino acids. Deletions cut 3 bases from V and 2 bases from J, with 14 bases between. Germline V gene data show CDR1 as MNHNS and CDR2 as SASEGT. This CDR3 reads CASSDRGASTGNTIYF. As DNA, the CDR3 is TGTGCCAGCAGTGATCGGGGGGCGTCGACTGGAAACACCATATATTTT.

This clone turned up a few times. V and J are TRBV7-3 and TRBJ2-3, with unresolved D. V lost 2 bases to trimming and J lost 1 base, with 10 bases between them. The CDR3 consists of 15 residues. Germline V gene sequence: CDR1 SGHTA, CDR2 FQGTGA. In DNA form, the CDR3 reads TGTGCCAGCAGCTTACAGACTGGCGGCACAGATACGCAGTATTTT. Translating it yields CASSLQTGGTDTQYF.

The chain carries TRBV2 and TRBJ2-7; D is unclear. CDR1 and CDR2 from the germline V gene are SNHLY and FYNNEI. V was cut by 5 bases and J by 7 bases, with 9 bases left in between. The CDR3 loop spans 11 amino acids. The CDR3 here is CASSPASEQYF. The CDR3 region has the DNA TGTGCCAGCAGTCCTGCCAGTGAGCAGTACTTC.

The chain joins TRBV5-4 to TRBJ1-1; TRBD1 is a possible D gene (6 bases). Trimming shortened V by 0 bases and J by 0 bases, and 9 bases separated the two germline ends. Germline values: CDR1 SGHNT, CDR2 YYREEE (reference sequence). The CDR3 extends over 15 amino acids. The CDR3 DNA follows: TGTGCCAGCAGCTTGGGGCAGGGGTTGAACACTGAAGCTTTCTTT. This translates into CASSLGQGLNTEAFF. The full variable domain, with the rest looked up from reference TRBV5-4 and TRBJ1-1, is ETGVTQSPTHLIKTRGQQVTLRCSSQSGHNTVSWYQQALGQGPQFIFQYYREEENGRGNFPPRFSGLQFPNYSSELNVNALELDDSALYLCASSLGQGLNTEAFFGQGTRLTVV.

This clone occurred a few times. The V call is TRBV10-3, the J call TRBJ1-4, with 7 bases identical to TRBD1. Trimming at V came to 6 bases and at J to 8 bases, leaving 3 bases not matched to a gene. The CDR3 is 12 residues long. CDR1 ENHRY and CDR2 SYGVKD come from the germline V gene. The CDR3 loop reads CAISPTGEKLFF. The CDR3 DNA sequence: TGTGCCATCAGCCCGACAGGGGAAAAACTGTTTTTT.

Concerning this clone: A much larger clone lies a single base off, so this may be a read error. This chain joins TRBV5-4 and TRBJ2-7; D is unclear. CDR1 SGHNT and CDR2 YYREEE come from the germline V gene (reference sequence). V lost 3 bases and J lost 2, with 3 bases in between. The CDR3 is made up of 11 amino acids. CDR3 coding DNA: TGTGCCAGCAGCTCCGCCTACGAGCAGTACTTC. The encoded protein is CASSSAYEQYF.

This clone appeared once. The chain employs TRBV7-3 and TRBJ2-7; 11 bases are shared with TRBD2. The CDR3 loop spans 15 amino acids. V lost 5 bases to trimming and J lost 1 base; unmatched junction nucleotides: 4. CDR1 SGHTA and CDR2 FQGTGA come from the germline V gene. The CDR3 sequence is CASSITSGGSYEQYF. The CDR3, as DNA: TGTGCCAGCAGCATCACTAGCGGGGGTTCCTACGAGCAGTACTTC.

The gene calls are TRBV6-1 and TRBJ2-3, with D perhaps matching TRBD2 (6 bases). The germline V gene has CDR1 MNHNS and CDR2 SASEGT. V dropped 4 bases and J dropped 2 bases, with 25 bases sitting between them. The CDR3 contains 19 residues. Written as DNA, the CDR3 is TGTGCCAGCAGTGTTGGCCTGGGGGGACGCGTCGTACCCACAGATACGCAGTATTTT. Translation: CASSVGLGGRVVPTDTQYF.

This clone was seen only a few times. The same CDR3 arises from other DNA sequences in this sample as well. This sequence joins TRBV5-1 and TRBJ1-6; D not resolved. The CDR3 is 14 amino acids. Germline CDR1 SGHRS, CDR2 YFSETQ. V shed 0 bases and J shed 7 bases, with 8 bases lying between them. The CDR3, as DNA: TGCGCCAGCAGCTTGGAAACGGGGAATTCACCCCTCCACTTT. It yields the protein CASSLETGNSPLHF. Filled out from reference TRBV5-1 and TRBJ1-6, the complete variable domain reads KAGVTQTPRYLIKTRGQQVTLSCSPISGHRSVSWYQQTPGQGLQFLFEYFSETQRNKGNFPGRFSGRQFSNSRSEMNVSTLELGDSALYLCASSLETGNSPLHFGNGTRLTVT.

This rearrangement joins TRBV28 to TRBJ2-2; TRBD2 agrees at 8 bases. This CDR3 is 15 amino acids long. V shed 8 bases and J 5 bases; nucleotides not matched to a gene: 10. The germline gives CDR1 MDHEN, CDR2 SYDVKM. The DNA of the CDR3 is TGTGCCAGCTCTTCGGGGGGGCCGGGAACCGGGGAGCTGTTTTTT. It translates to CASSSGGPGTGELFF.

This clone occurred a few times. Other DNA sequences in this specimen translate into the identical CDR3. The chain has TRBV28 and TRBJ1-6; D not resolved. Germline CDR1 is MDHEN and CDR2 is SYDVKM. Trimming removed 4 bases at V and 6 bases at J, with 10 bases between. The CDR3 has 14 residues. This CDR3 is CASSSGGLNSPLHF. The CDR3 coding sequence is TGTGCCAGCAGTTCTGGAGGTCTTAATTCACCCCTCCACTTT.

The chain couples TRBV18 to TRBJ2-2; a weak D match, TRBD2 (5 bases). Trimming stripped 3 bases from V and 5 bases from J, with 13 bases between. The CDR3 covers 15 residues. Germline V lookup: CDR1 KGHSH, CDR2 LQKENI. Here the CDR3 DNA reads TGTGCCAGCTCACCCACTCGGCCGGGAACCGGGGAGCTGTTTTTT. Its translation is CASSPTRPGTGELFF.